Presented here are 17 T cell receptor beta chains from one specimen sequenced in a study of blood T cell repertoires in COVID-19 (dated by TCRdb to 2019 to 2021). Library generation was performed with the immunoSEQ multiplex PCR assay. TCRdb holds this immuneACCESS table with in-frame rearrangements only. Some clones are missing; in checked studies, unresolved V genes explain under half, and the rest has no known cause. Counted in this sample were roughly 520,000 clones; around nine tenths of them appeared once. The ten largest clones add up to approximately 2% of the sample. Sequenced: PBMCs or T cells enriched from blood (not recorded which). The receptors stem from a woman in her 40s who had recovered from COVID-19.

CDR3 coding DNA: TGTGCCAGTAGTACTATCCGGTCGCGGGATTCACCCCTCCACTTT. The encoded protein is CASSTIRSRDSPLHF. V and J are TRBV19 and TRBJ1-6; D gene uncertain. The germline V gene has CDR1 LNHDA and CDR2 SQIVND (reference sequence). Trimming shortened V by 4 bases and J by 8 bases, and 15 bases separated the two germline ends. This CDR3 has 15 amino acids.

V gene TRBV4-1 combines with J gene TRBJ1-4; D remains ambiguous. This CDR3 has 15 amino acids. Deletions cut 1 base from V and 6 bases from J, with 12 bases between. Germline-derived CDR1 and CDR2 are MGHRA and YSYEKL. The CDR3 DNA is TGCGCCAGCAGCCAAGCCCTAGGTTGGGATGAAAAACTGTTTTTT. Its translation is CASSQALGWDEKLFF.

The rearrangement links TRBV6-5 to TRBJ1-4; the match to TRBD1 covers 8 bases. CDR1 is MNHEY, CDR2 SVGAGI, per germline. The CDR3 contains 13 residues. J lost 6 bases, V lost 6 bases, and 3 bases had no gene match. CDR3 sequence: CASSGQGYEKLFF. CDR3 coding DNA: TGTGCCAGCAGCGGACAGGGTTATGAAAAACTGTTTTTT.

This clone has only a few counts. Here the CDR3 reads CASSPNGGGEGYTF. The CDR3 DNA is TGTGCCAGCAGCCCAAACGGGGGGGGCGAAGGCTACACCTTC. J is TRBJ1-2 and V is TRBV7-2, with TRBD1 as a possible D gene (6 bases). The germline V and J ends were trimmed by 5 bases and 8 bases, with 18 bases remaining between them. Germline V gene lookup returns CDR1 SGHTA and CDR2 FQGNSA. The CDR3 is 14 amino acids. Looking up the rest from reference TRBV7-2 and TRBJ1-2 gives the full variable domain: GAGVSQSPSNKVTEKGKDVELRCDPISGHTALYWYRQSLGQGLEFLIYFQGNSAPDKSGLPSDRFSAERTGGSVSTLTIQRTQQEDSAVYLCASSPNGGGEGYTFGSGTRLTVV.

This rearrangement joins TRBV7-9 to TRBJ2-5, with D possibly matching TRBD1 (6 bases). The V end lost 6 bases, the J end lost 2 bases, and 22 bases lay between the germline ends. CDR3 length equals 17 residues. The germline CDR1 and CDR2 sequences are SEHNR and FQNEAQ (reference sequence). The CDR3 loop is CASRMGFQGQTQETQYF. The CDR3 coding sequence is TGTGCCAGCAGGATGGGATTCCAAGGACAGACACAAGAGACCCAGTACTTC.

J is TRBJ1-5 and V is TRBV2; 8 positions agree with TRBD1. This CDR3 region has 18 residues. In germline, CDR1 is SNHLY, CDR2 FYNNEI. J lost 4 bases, V lost 5 bases, and 16 bases had no gene match. The CDR3 sequence: CASSSGGPEKSFNQPQHF. The CDR3 DNA sequence: TGTGCCAGCAGTTCAGGGGGCCCCGAAAAAAGCTTTAATCAGCCCCAGCATTTT.

This clone showed up just once. J is TRBJ2-1 and V is TRBV7-2, with TRBD2 as a possible D gene (6 bases). The germline gives CDR1 SGHTA, CDR2 FQGNSA. This CDR3 comprises 14 residues. Trimming stripped 3 bases from V and 4 bases from J, with 10 bases between. CDR3 in amino acids: CASSLEGAYNEQFF. The DNA for the CDR3 is TGTGCCAGCAGCTTGGAGGGAGCTTACAATGAGCAGTTCTTC.

The chain is built from TRBV6-2 or TRBV6-3 and TRBJ2-3, with 12 bases fitting TRBD2. The V and J ends lost 4 bases and 6 bases, in that order; junction bases with no gene match: 8. The germline V gene has CDR1 MNHEY and CDR2 SVGEGT. CDR3 length equals 16 residues. CDR3 DNA sequence: TGTGCCAGCAGTTTCCCTAGCGGGAGGGCCGGGGATACGCAGTATTTT. It yields the protein CASSFPSGRAGDTQYF.

The chain carries TRBV19 and TRBJ1-5, with D uncertain. The length of the CDR3 is 14 residues. Germline-derived CDR1 and CDR2 are LNHDA and SQIVND (reference sequence). V was clipped by 2 bases and J by 4 bases, with 9 bases between them. The DNA of the CDR3 is TGTGCCAGTAGTATAAAGGCACTAAATCAGCCCCAGCATTTT. Its protein product is CASSIKALNQPQHF.

To note about this clone: This sample also contains other DNA sequences that code for the same CDR3. The gene calls are TRBV11-3 and TRBJ2-3; D is perhaps TRBD1 (5 bases). The CDR3 has 15 residues. Trimming shortened V by 3 bases and J by 0 bases, and 10 bases separated the two germline ends. CDR1 is SGHNT, CDR2 YENEEA, per germline. CDR3 residues: CASSLGQTSTDTQYF. The DNA for the CDR3 is TGTGCCAGCAGCTTGGGGCAGACTAGCACAGATACGCAGTATTTT.

V is TRBV6-2 or TRBV6-3 and J is TRBJ1-5, with 9 bases lining up with TRBD1. There are 18 residues in the CDR3. Germline CDR1 and CDR2: MNHEY and SVGEGT. V shed 2 bases, J shed 1 base, and the junction held 9 bases outside the gene matches. DNA for the CDR3: TGTGCCAGCAGTTACCACGGACAGGGGATTAGAAGCAATCAGCCCCAGCATTTT. Its translation: CASSYHGQGIRSNQPQHF.

This chain joins TRBV7-2 and TRBJ2-5, with 13 bases identical to TRBD2. This CDR3 region has 16 residues. V lost 2 bases and J lost 1; bases outside the gene matches: 1. Germline CDR1 and CDR2: SGHTA and FQGNSA. CDR3 in amino acids: CASSLRLAGGQETQYF. The DNA of the CDR3 is TGTGCCAGCAGCTTAAGACTAGCGGGAGGCCAAGAGACCCAGTACTTC.

The count of this clone is one. The chain joins TRBV4-3 to TRBJ1-2; D remains unclear. The CDR3 contains 14 residues. Deletions cut 3 bases from V and 2 bases from J, with 10 bases between. Germline V lookup: CDR1 LGHNA, CDR2 YSLEER. CDR3 DNA sequence: TGCGCCAGCAGCCAGGTGTACTCAAACTATGGCTACACCTTC. This translates into CASSQVYSNYGYTF.

The V call is TRBV2, the J call TRBJ2-1, with 11 positions matching TRBD2. Looked up from germline, CDR1 is SNHLY and CDR2 is FYNNEI. The V gene end was trimmed by 6 bases and the J gene end by 5 bases; junction bases not matched to a gene: 12. The CDR3 runs to 17 residues. DNA for the CDR3: TGTGCCAGCAGCTTAATACCTAGCGGGAGGTCCGACAATGAGCAGTTCTTC. Its translation is CASSLIPSGRSDNEQFF.

The chain carries TRBV9 and TRBJ2-7; a possible D gene is TRBD2 (6 bases). V lost 0 bases and J lost 3, with 13 bases in between. The CDR3 runs 15 residues. CDR1 is SGDLS and CDR2 is YYNGEE in the germline V gene. CDR3 sequence: CASSVEGGKSYEQYF. As DNA, the CDR3 is TGTGCCAGCAGCGTAGAAGGAGGGAAAAGCTACGAGCAGTACTTC. The variable domain in full, completed from reference TRBV9 and TRBJ2-7, reads DSGVTQTPKHLITATGQRVTLRCSPRSGDLSVYWYQQSLDQGLQFLIQYYNGEERAKGNILERFSAQQFPDLHSELNLSSLELGDSALYFCASSVEGGKSYEQYFGPGTRLTVT.

This clone has more than one count but fewer than ten. The sample contains more than one DNA sequence encoding this CDR3. The genes are TRBV19 and TRBJ2-5; possibly TRBD2 for D (6 bases). This CDR3 is built from 14 residues. Looked up from germline, CDR1 is LNHDA and CDR2 is SQIVND (reference sequence). V lost 1 base and J lost 1, with 7 bases in between. The DNA of the CDR3 is TGTGCCAGTAGTATAGGGCGGGGCCAAGAGACCCAGTACTTC. This codes for CASSIGRGQETQYF.

This CDR3 reads CASSLGRANYGYTF. The CDR3 region has the DNA TGTGCCAGCAGCTTAGGCCGGGCTAACTATGGCTACACCTTC. The chain joins TRBV7-9 to TRBJ1-2; D unclear. Looked up from germline, CDR1 is SEHNR and CDR2 is FQNEAQ (reference sequence). CDR3 length: 14 amino acids. V shed 1 base and J shed 0 bases, with 6 bases lying between them.